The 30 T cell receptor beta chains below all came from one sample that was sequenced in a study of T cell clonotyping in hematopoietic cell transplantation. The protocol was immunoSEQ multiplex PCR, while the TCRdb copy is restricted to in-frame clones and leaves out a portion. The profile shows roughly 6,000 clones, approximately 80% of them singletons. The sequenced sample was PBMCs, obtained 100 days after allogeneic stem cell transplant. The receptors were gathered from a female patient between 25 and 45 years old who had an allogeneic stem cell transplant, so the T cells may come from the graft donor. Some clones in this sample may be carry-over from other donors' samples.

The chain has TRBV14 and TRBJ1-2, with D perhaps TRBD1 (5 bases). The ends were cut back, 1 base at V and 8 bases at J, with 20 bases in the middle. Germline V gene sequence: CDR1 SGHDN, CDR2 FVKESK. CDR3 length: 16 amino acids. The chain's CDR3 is CASSQGFGGKGGGYTF. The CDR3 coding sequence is TGTGCCAGCAGCCAAGGGTTCGGGGGGAAGGGAGGAGGCTACACCTTC. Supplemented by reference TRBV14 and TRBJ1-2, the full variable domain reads EAGVTQFPSHSVIEKGQTVTLRCDPISGHDNLYWYRRVMGKEIKFLLHFVKESKQDESGMPNNRFLAERTGGTYSTLKVQPAELEDSGVYFCASSQGFGGKGGGYTFGSGTRLTVV.

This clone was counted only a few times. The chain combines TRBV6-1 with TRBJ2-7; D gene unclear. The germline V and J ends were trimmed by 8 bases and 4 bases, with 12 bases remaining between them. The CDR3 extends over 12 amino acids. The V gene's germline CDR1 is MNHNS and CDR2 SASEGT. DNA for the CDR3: TGTGCCAGCGCGTGGGCCCAATACGAGCAGTACTTC. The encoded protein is CASAWAQYEQYF.

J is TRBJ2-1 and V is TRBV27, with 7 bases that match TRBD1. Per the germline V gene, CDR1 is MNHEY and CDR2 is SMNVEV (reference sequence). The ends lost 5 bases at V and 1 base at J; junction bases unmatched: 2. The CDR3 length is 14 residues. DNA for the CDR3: TGTGCCAGCAGTGCAGGGGGATCCTACAATGAGCAGTTCTTC. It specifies CASSAGGSYNEQFF.

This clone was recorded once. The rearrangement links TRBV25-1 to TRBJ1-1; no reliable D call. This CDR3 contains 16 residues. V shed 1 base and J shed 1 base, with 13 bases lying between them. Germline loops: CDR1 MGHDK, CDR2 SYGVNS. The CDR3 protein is CASSELGGSGNTEAFF. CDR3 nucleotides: TGTGCCAGCAGTGAATTGGGAGGGTCGGGGAACACTGAAGCTTTCTTT.

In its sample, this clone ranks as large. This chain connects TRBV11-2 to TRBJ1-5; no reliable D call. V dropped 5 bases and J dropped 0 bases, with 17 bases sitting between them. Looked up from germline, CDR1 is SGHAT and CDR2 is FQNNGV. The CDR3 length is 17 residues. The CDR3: CASSTPHTNHSNQPQHF. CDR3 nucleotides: TGTGCCAGCAGCACCCCCCACACGAACCATAGCAATCAGCCCCAGCATTTT.

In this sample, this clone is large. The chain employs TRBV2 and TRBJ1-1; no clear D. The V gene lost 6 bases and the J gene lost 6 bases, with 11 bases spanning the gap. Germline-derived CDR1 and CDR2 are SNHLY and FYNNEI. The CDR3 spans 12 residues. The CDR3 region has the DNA TGTGCCAGCAGGCCCCTGAATTCTGAAGCTTTCTTT. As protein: CASRPLNSEAFF.

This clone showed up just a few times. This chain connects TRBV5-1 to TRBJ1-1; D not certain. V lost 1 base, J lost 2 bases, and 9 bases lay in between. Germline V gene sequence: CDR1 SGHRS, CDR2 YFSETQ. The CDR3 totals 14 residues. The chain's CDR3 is CASSLSDGNTEAFF. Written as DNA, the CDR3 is TGCGCCAGCAGCTTGTCAGATGGCAACACTGAAGCTTTCTTT. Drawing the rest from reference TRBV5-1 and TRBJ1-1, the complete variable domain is KAGVTQTPRYLIKTRGQQVTLSCSPISGHRSVSWYQQTPGQGLQFLFEYFSETQRNKGNFPGRFSGRQFSNSRSEMNVSTLELGDSALYLCASSLSDGNTEAFFGQGTRLTVV.

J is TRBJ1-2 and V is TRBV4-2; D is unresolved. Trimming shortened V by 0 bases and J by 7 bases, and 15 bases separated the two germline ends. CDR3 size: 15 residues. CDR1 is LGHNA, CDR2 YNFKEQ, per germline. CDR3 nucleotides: TGTGCCAGCAGCCAAGATAAGGTCTCCCAGACTGGCTACACCTTC. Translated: CASSQDKVSQTGYTF.

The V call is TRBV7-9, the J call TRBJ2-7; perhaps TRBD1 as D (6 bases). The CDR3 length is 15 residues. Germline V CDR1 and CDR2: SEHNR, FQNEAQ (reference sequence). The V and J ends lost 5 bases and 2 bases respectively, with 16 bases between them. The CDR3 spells CASSPGQPPAYEQYF. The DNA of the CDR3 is TGTGCCAGCAGCCCTGGACAGCCGCCCGCCTACGAGCAGTACTTC.

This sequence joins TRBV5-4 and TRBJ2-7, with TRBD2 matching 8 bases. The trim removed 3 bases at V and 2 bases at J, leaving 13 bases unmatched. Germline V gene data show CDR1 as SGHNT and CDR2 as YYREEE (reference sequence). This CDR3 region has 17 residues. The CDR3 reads CASSSPTAAGGPYEQYF. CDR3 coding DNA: TGTGCCAGCAGCTCACCGACAGCTGCGGGGGGCCCCTACGAGCAGTACTTC.

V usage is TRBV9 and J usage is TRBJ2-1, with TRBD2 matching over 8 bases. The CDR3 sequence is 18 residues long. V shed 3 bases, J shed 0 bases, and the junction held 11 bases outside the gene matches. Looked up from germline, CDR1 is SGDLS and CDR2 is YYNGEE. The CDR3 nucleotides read TGTGCCAGCAGCGATAGTGAGACTAGCGTTTACTCCTACAATGAGCAGTTCTTC. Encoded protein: CASSDSETSVYSYNEQFF.

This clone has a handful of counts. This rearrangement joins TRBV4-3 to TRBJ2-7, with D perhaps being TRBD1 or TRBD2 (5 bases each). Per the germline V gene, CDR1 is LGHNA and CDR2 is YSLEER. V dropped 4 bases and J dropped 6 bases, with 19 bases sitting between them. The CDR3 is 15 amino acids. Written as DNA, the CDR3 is TGCGCCAGCAGCCGCTCAACCGGGACCGGCGGCGAGCAGTACTTC. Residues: CASSRSTGTGGEQYF.

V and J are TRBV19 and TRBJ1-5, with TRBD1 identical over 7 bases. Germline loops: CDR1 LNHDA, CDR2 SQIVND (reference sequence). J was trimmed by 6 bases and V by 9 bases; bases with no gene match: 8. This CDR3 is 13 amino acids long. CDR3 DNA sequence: TGTGCCAGCGAAGACAGGGCGGGTCAGCCCCAGCATTTT. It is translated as CASEDRAGQPQHF.

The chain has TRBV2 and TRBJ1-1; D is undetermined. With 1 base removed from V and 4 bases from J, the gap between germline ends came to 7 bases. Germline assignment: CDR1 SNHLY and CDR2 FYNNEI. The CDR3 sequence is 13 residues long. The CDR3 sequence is CASSEGGRTEAFF. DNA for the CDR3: TGTGCCAGCAGTGAAGGAGGTCGCACTGAAGCTTTCTTT.

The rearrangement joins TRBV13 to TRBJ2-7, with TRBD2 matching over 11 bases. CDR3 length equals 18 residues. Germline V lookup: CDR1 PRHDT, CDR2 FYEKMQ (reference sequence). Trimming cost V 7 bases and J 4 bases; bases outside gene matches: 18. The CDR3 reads CASTINDLLAGGGYEQYF. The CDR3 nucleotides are TGTGCCAGCACCATTAATGATCTCCTAGCGGGGGGCGGGTACGAGCAGTACTTC.

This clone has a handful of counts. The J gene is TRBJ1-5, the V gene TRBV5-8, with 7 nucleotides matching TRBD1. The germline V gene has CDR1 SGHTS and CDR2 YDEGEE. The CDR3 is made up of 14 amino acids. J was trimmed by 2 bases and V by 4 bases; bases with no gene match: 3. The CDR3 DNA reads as TGTGCCAGCAGCAATGACAGGGGCAATCAGCCCCAGCATTTT. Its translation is CASSNDRGNQPQHF.

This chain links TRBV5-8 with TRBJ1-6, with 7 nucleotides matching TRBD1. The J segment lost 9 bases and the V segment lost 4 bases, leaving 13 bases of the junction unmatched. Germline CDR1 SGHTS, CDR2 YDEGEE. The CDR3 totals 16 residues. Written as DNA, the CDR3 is TGTGCCAGCAGCCAGCCACCGGGACAGAGTATTTCACCCCTCCACTTT. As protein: CASSQPPGQSISPLHF.

For the CDR3, the DNA is TGTGCCAGCAGCACCGAGGGGGGCACCGGGGAGCTGTTTTTT. Encoded protein: CASSTEGGTGELFF. The chain is built from TRBV7-7 and TRBJ2-2; D is possibly TRBD1 or TRBD2 (6 bases each). Germline V gives CDR1 SSHAT, CDR2 FNYEAQ (reference sequence). Trimming stripped 5 bases from V and 4 bases from J, with 11 bases between. The CDR3 sequence is 14 residues long.

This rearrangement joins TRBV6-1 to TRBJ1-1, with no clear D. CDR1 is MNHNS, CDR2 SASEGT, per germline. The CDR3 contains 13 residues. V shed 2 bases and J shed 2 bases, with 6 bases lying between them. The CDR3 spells CASSESVNTEAFF. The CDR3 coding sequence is TGTGCCAGCAGTGAAAGCGTCAACACTGAAGCTTTCTTT.

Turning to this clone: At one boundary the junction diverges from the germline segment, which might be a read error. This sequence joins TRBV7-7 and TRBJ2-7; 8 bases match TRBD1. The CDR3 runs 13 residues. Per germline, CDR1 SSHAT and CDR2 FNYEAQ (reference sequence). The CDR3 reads CASSSDRVSPQDF. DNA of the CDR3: TGTGCTAGCAGCTCGGACAGGGTTTCCCCCCAGGACTTC.

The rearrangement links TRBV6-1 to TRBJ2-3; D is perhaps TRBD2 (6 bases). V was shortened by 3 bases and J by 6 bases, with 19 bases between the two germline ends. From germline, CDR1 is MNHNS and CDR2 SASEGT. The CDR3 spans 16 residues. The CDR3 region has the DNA TGTGCCAGCAGTGACAAGGGAAAGGGACTCCCTGATACGCAGTATTTT. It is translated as CASSDKGKGLPDTQYF.

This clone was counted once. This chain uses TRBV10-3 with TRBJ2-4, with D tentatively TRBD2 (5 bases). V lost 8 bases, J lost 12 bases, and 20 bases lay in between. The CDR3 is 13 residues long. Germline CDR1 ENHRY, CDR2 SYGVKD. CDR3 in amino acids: CAIGAPEGPTQYF. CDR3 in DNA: TGTGCCATCGGTGCGCCCGAGGGTCCCACTCAGTACTTC.

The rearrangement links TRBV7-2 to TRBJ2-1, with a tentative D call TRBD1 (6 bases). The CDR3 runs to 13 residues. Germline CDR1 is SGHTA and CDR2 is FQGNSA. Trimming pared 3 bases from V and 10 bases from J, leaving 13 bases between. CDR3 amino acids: CASSFSGDGEQFF. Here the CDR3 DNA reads TGTGCCAGCAGCTTCTCAGGGGACGGCGAGCAGTTCTTC.

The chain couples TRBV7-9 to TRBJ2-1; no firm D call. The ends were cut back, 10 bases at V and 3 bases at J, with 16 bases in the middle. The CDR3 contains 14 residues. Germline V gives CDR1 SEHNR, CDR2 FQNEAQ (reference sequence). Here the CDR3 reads CANPPTEHYNEQFF. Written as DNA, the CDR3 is TGTGCCAACCCACCGACCGAACACTACAATGAGCAGTTCTTC.

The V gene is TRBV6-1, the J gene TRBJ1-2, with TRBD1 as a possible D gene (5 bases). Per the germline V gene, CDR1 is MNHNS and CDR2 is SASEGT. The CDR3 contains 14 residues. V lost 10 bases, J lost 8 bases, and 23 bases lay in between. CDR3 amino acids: CATEQVVAALGYTF. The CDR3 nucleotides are TGTGCCACCGAACAGGTCGTCGCCGCTTTAGGCTACACCTTC.

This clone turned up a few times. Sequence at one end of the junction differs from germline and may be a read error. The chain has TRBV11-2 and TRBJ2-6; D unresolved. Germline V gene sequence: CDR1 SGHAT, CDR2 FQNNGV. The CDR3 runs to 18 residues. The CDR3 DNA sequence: TGTGCCAGCAGCATTTATGTAACAGCAACAAAGTCGGGCCAACGTCCTGATTTC. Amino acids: CASSIYVTATKSGQRPDF. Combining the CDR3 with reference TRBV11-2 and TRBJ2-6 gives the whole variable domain EAGVAQSPRYKIIEKRQSVAFWCNPISGHATLYWYQQILGQGPKLLIQFQNNGVVDDSQLPKDRFSAERLKGVDSTLKIQPAKLEDSAVYLCASSIYVTATKSGQRPDFGAGSRLTVL.

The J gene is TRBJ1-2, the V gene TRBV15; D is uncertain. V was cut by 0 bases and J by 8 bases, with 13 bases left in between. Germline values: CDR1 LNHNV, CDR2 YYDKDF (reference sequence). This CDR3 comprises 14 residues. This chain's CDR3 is CATSRDPRAWGYTF. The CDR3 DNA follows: TGTGCCACCAGCAGAGATCCGAGGGCTTGGGGCTACACCTTC.

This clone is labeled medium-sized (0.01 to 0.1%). The CDR3 bases are TGTGCCAGCAGCAAACCTGACAGGGCAGATACGCAGTATTTT. It encodes CASSKPDRADTQYF. The chain uses TRBV21-1 and TRBJ2-3; the D segment call TRBD1 is taken from the table without a DNA check. TRBV21-1 is recorded as a pseudogene. The CDR3 consists of 14 residues.

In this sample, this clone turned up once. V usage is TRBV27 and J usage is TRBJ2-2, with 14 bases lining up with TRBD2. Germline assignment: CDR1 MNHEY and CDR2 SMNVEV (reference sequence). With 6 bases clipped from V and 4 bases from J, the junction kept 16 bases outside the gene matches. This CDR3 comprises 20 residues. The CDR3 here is CASSPSAGLAGDYLTGELFF. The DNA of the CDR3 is TGTGCCAGCAGCCCATCCGCGGGACTAGCGGGGGATTACCTCACCGGGGAGCTGTTTTTT.

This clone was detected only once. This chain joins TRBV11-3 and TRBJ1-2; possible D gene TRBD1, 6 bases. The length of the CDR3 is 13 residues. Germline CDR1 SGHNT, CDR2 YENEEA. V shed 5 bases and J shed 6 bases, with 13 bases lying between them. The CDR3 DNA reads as TGTGCCAGCAGCCTGGGCAGGGACAATGGCTACACCTTC. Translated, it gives CASSLGRDNGYTF.